Below are 27 T cell receptor beta chains sequenced from a single sample in a study of graft-versus-host responses after intestinal transplantation. Sequencing used immunoSEQ multiplex PCR; TCRdb keeps in-frame clones, though not all of them. The data hold 9,400 or so clones, with over 25% observed a single time. Specimen: alloreactive CD4+ T cells from a mixed lymphocyte reaction culture, collected before intestinal transplant. Subset in this sample: CFSE-low proliferating T cells sorted from roughly six-day pre-transplant mixed lymphocyte reaction (GvH or HvG direction). The receptors shown here come from a human patient who received an intestinal transplant.

This clone was observed a handful of times. The CDR3: CASSLETHRGGYNEQFF. As DNA, the CDR3 is TGTGCCAGCAGCTTAGAGACCCACAGGGGGGGTTACAATGAGCAGTTCTTC. The chain combines TRBV13 with TRBJ2-1; possibly TRBD1 for D (8 bases). CDR1 is PRHDT, CDR2 FYEKMQ, per germline (reference sequence). This CDR3 is 17 amino acids long. Trimming stripped 1 base from V and 4 bases from J, with 17 bases between.

This clone was seen more than once but under ten times. The chain carries TRBV5-1 and TRBJ1-4, with a tentative D call TRBD1 (5 bases). The V end was cut by 0 bases, the J end by 8 bases, with 17 bases between. The CDR3 length is 16 residues. Germline CDR1 SGHRS, CDR2 YFSETQ. The DNA for the CDR3 is TGCGCCAGCAGCTTGGAGGGTGGGGCCGATGGGGAAAAACTGTTTTTT. Translating it yields CASSLEGGADGEKLFF.

The CDR3 sequence: CASRYSGRAYEQYF. CDR3 nucleotide sequence: TGTGCCAGCAGGTACAGCGGGAGGGCCTACGAGCAGTACTTC. The gene calls are TRBV6-5 and TRBJ2-7, with 10 bases aligning to TRBD2. Germline V gene sequence: CDR1 MNHEY, CDR2 SVGAGI. This CDR3 is 14 amino acids long. Trimming at V came to 6 bases and at J to 2 bases, leaving 4 bases not matched to a gene.

By share of the sample, this clone is medium-sized. The CDR3 sequence is CASSLGTADEKLFF. CDR3 DNA sequence: TGCGCCAGCAGCTTAGGGACAGCCGATGAAAAACTGTTTTTT. The chain combines TRBV5-1 with TRBJ1-4; 7 bases map to TRBD1. This CDR3 spans 14 amino acids. CDR1 and CDR2 (germline): SGHRS, YFSETQ. The ends lost 2 bases at V and 6 bases at J; junction bases unmatched: 4.

This chain links TRBV5-1 with TRBJ1-1, with D perhaps matching TRBD1 (5 bases). From germline, CDR1 is SGHRS and CDR2 YFSETQ. The CDR3 loop spans 13 amino acids. Deletions cut 3 bases from V and 0 bases from J, with 6 bases between. The CDR3 nucleotides read TGCGCCAGCAGCTCCAGGGTGAACACTGAAGCTTTCTTT. This gives the protein CASSSRVNTEAFF. The variable domain in full, completed from reference TRBV5-1 and TRBJ1-1, reads KAGVTQTPRYLIKTRGQQVTLSCSPISGHRSVSWYQQTPGQGLQFLFEYFSETQRNKGNFPGRFSGRQFSNSRSEMNVSTLELGDSALYLCASSSRVNTEAFFGQGTRLTVV.

The chain is built from TRBV9 and TRBJ2-3; D is undetermined. The V gene lost 0 bases and the J gene lost 0 bases, with 11 bases spanning the gap. This CDR3 comprises 16 residues. The germline CDR1 and CDR2 sequences are SGDLS and YYNGEE. The CDR3 sequence is CASSVGLRQSTDTQYF. The DNA of the CDR3 is TGTGCCAGCAGCGTAGGCCTGCGACAAAGCACAGATACGCAGTATTTT.

This clone came up a few times. This chain joins TRBV10-3 and TRBJ1-2, with a tentative D call TRBD1 (5 bases). V was pared by 3 bases and J by 7 bases, with 12 bases between. The germline V gene encodes CDR1 ENHRY and CDR2 SYGVKD. The CDR3 consists of 13 residues. DNA of the CDR3: TGTGCCATCAGTGAAAACTTGGGACTTGGCTACACCTTC. Encoded protein: CAISENLGLGYTF.

This sequence joins TRBV9 and TRBJ2-7; TRBD1 matches 7 bases. V trimming: 3 bases; J trimming: 5 bases; junction bases outside the gene matches: 14. The CDR3 has 16 amino acids. Germline V gene data show CDR1 as SGDLS and CDR2 as YYNGEE. The CDR3, as DNA: TGTGCCAGCAGCGGTGACCCCAGACAGGGTTTCGACGAGCAGTACTTC. Protein product: CASSGDPRQGFDEQYF.

The chain is built from TRBV11-3 and TRBJ1-1; TRBD1 is a possible D gene (6 bases). The germline CDR1 and CDR2 sequences are SGHNT and YENEEA. CDR3 length: 13 residues. Trimming removed 4 bases at V and 3 bases at J, with 9 bases between. The CDR3 bases are TGTGCCAGCAGCTCACAGGGATACACTGAAGCTTTCTTT. Residues: CASSSQGYTEAFF.

The CDR3 reads CASSADYPSYNEQFF. CDR3 DNA sequence: TGTGCCAGCAGTGCTGACTACCCCTCGTACAATGAGCAGTTCTTC. This chain connects TRBV2 to TRBJ2-1; the D gene is possibly TRBD2 (5 bases). Trimming cost V 4 bases and J 4 bases, with 14 bases left between them. The CDR3 runs 15 residues. Germline CDR1 is SNHLY and CDR2 is FYNNEI.

The rearrangement joins TRBV9 to TRBJ1-3; tentatively, D is TRBD1 (6 bases). CDR1 is SGDLS, CDR2 YYNGEE, per germline. The length of the CDR3 is 13 residues. The germline V and J ends were trimmed by 0 bases and 9 bases, with 10 bases remaining between them. The CDR3, as DNA: TGTGCCAGCAGCGTAGCTAGAGGGGGCACCATATATTTT. Translating it yields CASSVARGGTIYF.

This clone came up a few times. This chain links TRBV18 with TRBJ2-5; D might be TRBD1 (5 bases). This CDR3 contains 13 residues. Trimming took off 4 bases at V and 5 bases at J, with 11 bases between the two ends. CDR1 is KGHSH and CDR2 is LQKENI in the germline V gene. CDR3 in DNA: TGTGCCAGCTCACTACTCAGGGCGGAGACCCAGTACTTC. It translates to CASSLLRAETQYF. Using reference TRBV18 and TRBJ2-5 for the parts outside the CDR3, the full variable domain is NAGVMQNPRHLVRRRGQEARLRCSPMKGHSHVYWYRQLPEEGLKFMVYLQKENIIDESGMPKERFSAEFPKEGPSILRIQQVVRGDSAAYFCASSLLRAETQYFGPGTRLLVL.

Written as DNA, the CDR3 is TGTGCCAGCAGCCAAGGGGCTAGACCAGATACGCAGTATTTT. Protein sequence: CASSQGARPDTQYF. The chain is built from TRBV5-5 and TRBJ2-3, with D possibly being TRBD1 (5 bases). This CDR3 has 14 amino acids. V lost 4 bases to trimming and J lost 4 bases, with 13 bases between them. Germline V gene data show CDR1 as SGHKS and CDR2 as YYEKEE (reference sequence).

The sample holds a few counts of this clone. The rearrangement joins TRBV30 to TRBJ1-6, with D possibly being TRBD1 (6 bases). CDR1 is GTSNPN, CDR2 SVGIG, per germline (reference sequence). The CDR3 has 14 residues. The V and J ends lost 7 bases and 7 bases respectively, with 17 bases between them. The CDR3 DNA reads TGTGCCTCAAGTCTCAGGGGCGGGAATTCACCCCTCCACTTT. Amino acid sequence: CASSLRGGNSPLHF.

This clone was counted a few times. The chain uses TRBV6-4 and TRBJ1-2; D call uncertain. CDR3 length: 15 amino acids. From germline, CDR1 is MRHNA and CDR2 SNTAGT. Trimming left V 4 bases short and J 4 bases short, with 16 bases between. In DNA, the CDR3 is TGTGCCAGCAGTGCGGCCGAGGGAAACCCCTATGGCTACACCTTC. This translates into CASSAAEGNPYGYTF.

This chain uses TRBV28 with TRBJ1-4; D perhaps matches TRBD1 (5 bases). This CDR3 contains 15 residues. V was clipped by 8 bases and J by 7 bases, with 20 bases between them. CDR1 MDHEN and CDR2 SYDVKM come from the germline V gene. The CDR3 coding sequence is TGTGCCAGCCACCGGGGGGATTTTGGCGGTGAAAAACTGTTTTTT. This codes for CASHRGDFGGEKLFF.

This chain connects TRBV7-2 to TRBJ2-7; D not certain. V dropped 1 base and J dropped 0 bases, with 10 bases sitting between them. The CDR3 runs 15 residues. Germline loops: CDR1 SGHTA, CDR2 FQGNSA. CDR3 protein: CASSLEVGVSYEQYF. The DNA for the CDR3 is TGTGCCAGCAGCTTAGAGGTGGGCGTCTCCTACGAGCAGTACTTC.

This clone is medium-sized by share. This chain joins TRBV18 and TRBJ1-3; D is unresolved. CDR3 size: 14 residues. V gave up 2 bases and J gave up 2 bases, with 7 bases separating them. Per the germline V gene, CDR1 is KGHSH and CDR2 is LQKENI. CDR3 nucleotides: TGTGCCAGCTCACCAGGGCAGACTGGAAACACCATATATTTT. Its protein is CASSPGQTGNTIYF.

The V call is TRBV6-1, the J call TRBJ1-5; tentatively, D is TRBD1 (6 bases). Looked up from germline, CDR1 is MNHNS and CDR2 is SASEGT. This CDR3 is 13 amino acids long. V shed 6 bases and J shed 5 bases, with 11 bases lying between them. CDR3 sequence: CASRNRADQPQHF. Written as DNA, the CDR3 is TGTGCCAGCAGGAACAGGGCGGATCAGCCCCAGCATTTT.

By share, this clone ranks as medium-sized. V usage is TRBV6-6 and J usage is TRBJ1-6; possible D gene TRBD1, 5 bases. The CDR3 has 16 amino acids. Between the trimmed V and J ends, which lost 0 bases and 8 bases, there was a span of 14 bases. Germline V CDR1 and CDR2: MNHNY, SVGAGI (reference sequence). In DNA form, the CDR3 reads TGTGCCAGCAGTTACTCAGGCAGGGCCTGGGATTCACCCCTCCACTTT. It encodes CASSYSGRAWDSPLHF.

This clone has only a few counts. The chain employs TRBV27 and TRBJ1-5, with 8 bases aligning to TRBD1. The CDR3 totals 14 residues. The germline V gene has CDR1 MNHEY and CDR2 SMNVEV (reference sequence). Trimming took 2 bases from V and 12 from J; bases not matched to a gene: 9. The CDR3 is CASSLGRTGSDQHF. Here the CDR3 DNA reads TGTGCCAGCAGTTTAGGGCGGACAGGGTCCGACCAGCATTTT.

The sample holds a few counts of this clone. This sequence joins TRBV7-8 and TRBJ2-1; D might be TRBD1 (6 bases). This CDR3 has 16 residues. From germline, CDR1 is SGHVS and CDR2 FQNEAQ. Between the trimmed V and J ends, which lost 2 bases and 0 bases, there was a span of 11 bases. CDR3 coding DNA: TGTGCCAGCAGCTTAATGGGGGCAGGCTCCTACAATGAGCAGTTCTTC. Protein product: CASSLMGAGSYNEQFF.

This clone has only a few counts. J is TRBJ2-5 and V is TRBV6-6; D perhaps matches TRBD1 (6 bases). From germline, CDR1 is MNHNY and CDR2 SVGAGI (reference sequence). Trimming removed 5 bases at V and 1 base at J, with 11 bases between. The CDR3 spans 14 residues. CDR3 nucleotide sequence: TGTGCCAGCAGTCCGACAGGACGCCAAGAGACCCAGTACTTC. Encoded protein: CASSPTGRQETQYF.

This clone is medium-sized within its sample. The genes are TRBV30 and TRBJ2-7; the D gene is possibly TRBD2 (6 bases). The V and J ends lost 0 bases and 4 bases respectively, with 10 bases between them. The CDR3 is 13 residues long. Germline V gene lookup returns CDR1 GTSNPN and CDR2 SVGIG (reference sequence). The CDR3 nucleotides are TGTGCCTGGAGTGTACGGGAGCGGTACGAGCAGTACTTC. Its translation is CAWSVRERYEQYF. Together with reference TRBV30 and TRBJ2-7, the CDR3 gives the full variable domain: SQTIHQWPATLVQPVGSPLSLECTVEGTSNPNLYWYRQAAGRGLQLLFYSVGIGQISSEVPQNLSASRPQDRQFILSSKKLLLSDSGFYLCAWSVRERYEQYFGPGTRLTVT.

In DNA, the CDR3 is TGTGCCAGCGGATCAGGAACAGATACGCAGTATTTT. Its protein product is CASGSGTDTQYF. This rearrangement joins TRBV7-9 to TRBJ2-3; D unresolved. Germline values: CDR1 SEHNR, CDR2 FQNEAQ (reference sequence). The CDR3 is 12 residues long. The V and J ends lost 8 bases and 3 bases respectively, with 9 bases between them.

The sample holds a few counts of this clone. V is TRBV2 and J is TRBJ2-4; the D is unclear. This CDR3 contains 14 residues. V shed 3 bases and J shed 0 bases, with 6 bases lying between them. CDR1 is SNHLY and CDR2 is FYNNEI in the germline V gene. The CDR3 nucleotides are TGTGCCAGCAGTGATGTGAGAGCCAAAAACATTCAGTACTTC. Its protein product is CASSDVRAKNIQYF. The complete variable domain, with remaining parts taken from reference TRBV2 and TRBJ2-4, reads EPEVTQTPSHQVTQMGQEVILRCVPISNHLYFYWYRQILGQKVEFLVSFYNNEISEKSEIFDDQFSVERPDGSNFTLKIRSTKLEDSAMYFCASSDVRAKNIQYFGAGTRLSVL.

This rearrangement joins TRBV30 to TRBJ2-5; TRBD1 is a possible D gene (5 bases). The CDR3 covers 12 residues. Per germline, CDR1 GTSNPN and CDR2 SVGIG (reference sequence). V lost 1 base and J 6 bases, leaving 9 bases between the germline ends. The CDR3 sequence is CAWSAGPQTQYF. CDR3 coding DNA: TGTGCCTGGAGTGCAGGGCCCCAGACCCAGTACTTC.